Reported below is one TCR beta chain. Its target is unknown. The PCR contained 60 Vbeta and 13 Jbeta primers. Generated by immunoSEQ multiplex PCR, the TCRdb table keeps only in-frame clones and is missing some. The sample lists about 150,000 clones; about four fifths were seen once. The data stem from a study of cytomegalovirus exposure and HLA in healthy donors. Study results and limitations: Evidence from a later analysis indicated that most CMV-associated TCR beta chains looked HLA-restricted.

The germline V gene encodes CDR1 SQVTM and CDR2 ANQGSEA. J was trimmed by 1 base and V by 1 base; bases with no gene match: 2. The CDR3 covers 14 residues. The chain uses TRBV29-1 and TRBJ1-2; 8 bases match TRBD1. Material: PBMCs. The TCR sequence derives from a man aged 18 to 29 in good health and CMV-seronegative. The DNA of the CDR3 is TGCAGCGTTGAAGGCAGGGGGCATAACTATGGCTACACCTTC. Its protein is CSVEGRGHNYGYTF.